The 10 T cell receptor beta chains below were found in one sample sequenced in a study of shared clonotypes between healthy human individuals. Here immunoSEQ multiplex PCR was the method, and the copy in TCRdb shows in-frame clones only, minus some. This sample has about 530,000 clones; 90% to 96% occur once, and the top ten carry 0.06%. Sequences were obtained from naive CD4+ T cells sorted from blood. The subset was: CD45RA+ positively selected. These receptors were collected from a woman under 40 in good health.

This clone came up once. The CDR3 bases are TGTGCCAGCAAAACAGCGGGTGAGCAGTTCTTC. Its protein is CASKTAGEQFF. V usage is TRBV28 and J usage is TRBJ2-1, with a tentative D call TRBD2 (6 bases). V lost 7 bases to trimming and J lost 9 bases, with 10 bases between them. There are 11 residues in the CDR3. The V gene's germline CDR1 is MDHEN and CDR2 SYDVKM. Full variable domain (remainder filled in from reference TRBV28 and TRBJ2-1): DVKVTQSSRYLVKRTGEKVFLECVQDMDHENMFWYRQDPGLGLRLIYFSYDVKMKEKGDIPEGYSVSREKKERFSLILESASTNQTSMYLCASKTAGEQFFGPGTRLTVL.

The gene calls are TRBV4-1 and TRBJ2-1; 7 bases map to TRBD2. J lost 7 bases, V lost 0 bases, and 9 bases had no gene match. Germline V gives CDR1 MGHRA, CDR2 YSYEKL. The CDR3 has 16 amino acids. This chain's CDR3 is CASSQDTWTSSNEQFF. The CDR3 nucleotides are TGCGCCAGCAGCCAAGACACATGGACTAGTAGTAATGAGCAGTTCTTC.

This chain's CDR3 is CASSFRDRARNTIYF. CDR3 DNA: TGTGCCAGCAGCTTCAGGGACAGGGCTCGTAACACCATATATTTT. This chain joins TRBV13 and TRBJ1-3; 9 positions match TRBD1. The CDR3 has 15 amino acids. With V trimmed by 3 bases and J by 7 bases, 7 bases remained unmatched. Germline lookup yields CDR1 PRHDT and CDR2 FYEKMQ (reference sequence). Looking up the rest from reference TRBV13 and TRBJ1-3 gives the full variable domain: AAGVIQSPRHLIKEKRETATLKCYPIPRHDTVYWYQQGPGQDPQFLISFYEKMQSDKGSIPDRFSAQQFSDYHSELNMSSLELGDSALYFCASSFRDRARNTIYFGEGSWLTVV.

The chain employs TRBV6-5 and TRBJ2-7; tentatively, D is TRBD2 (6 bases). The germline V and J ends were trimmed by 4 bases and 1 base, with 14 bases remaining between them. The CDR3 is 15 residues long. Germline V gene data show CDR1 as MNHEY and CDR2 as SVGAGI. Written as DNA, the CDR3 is TGTGCCAGCAGTTTTACCGGCGGGGTTTCCTACGAGCAGTACTTC. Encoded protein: CASSFTGGVSYEQYF.

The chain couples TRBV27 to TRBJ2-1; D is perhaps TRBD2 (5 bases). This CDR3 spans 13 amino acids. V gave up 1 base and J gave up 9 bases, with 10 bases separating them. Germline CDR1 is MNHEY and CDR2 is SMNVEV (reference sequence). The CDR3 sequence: CASSLLSSREQFF. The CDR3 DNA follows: TGTGCCAGCAGTTTATTATCTAGCCGTGAGCAGTTCTTC.

This chain's CDR3 is CASSPGQGNQPQHF. In DNA form, the CDR3 reads TGTGCCAGCAGTCCGGGACAGGGTAATCAGCCCCAGCATTTT. The V and J genes are TRBV6-5 and TRBJ1-5; 9 bases align to TRBD1. There are 14 residues in the CDR3. CDR1 is MNHEY, CDR2 SVGAGI, per germline. Trimming cost V 5 bases and J 4 bases; bases outside gene matches: 3.

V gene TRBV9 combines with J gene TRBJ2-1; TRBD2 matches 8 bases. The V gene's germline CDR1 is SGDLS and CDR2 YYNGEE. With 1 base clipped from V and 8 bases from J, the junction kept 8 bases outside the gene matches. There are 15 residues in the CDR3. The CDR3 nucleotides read TGTGCCAGCAGCGTAAGCGAGTTAGCGGGATATGAGCAGTTCTTC. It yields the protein CASSVSELAGYEQFF.

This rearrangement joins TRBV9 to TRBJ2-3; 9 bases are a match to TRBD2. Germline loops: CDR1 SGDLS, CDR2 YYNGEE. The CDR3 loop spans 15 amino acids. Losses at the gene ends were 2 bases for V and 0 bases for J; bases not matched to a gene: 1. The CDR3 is CASSVLAGSTDTQYF. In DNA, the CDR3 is TGTGCCAGCAGCGTGCTAGCGGGAAGCACAGATACGCAGTATTTT.

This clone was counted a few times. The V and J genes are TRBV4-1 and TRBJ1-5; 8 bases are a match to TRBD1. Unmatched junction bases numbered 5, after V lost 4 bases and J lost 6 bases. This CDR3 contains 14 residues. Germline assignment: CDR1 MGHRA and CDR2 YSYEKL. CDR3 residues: CASSRGTGGQPQHF. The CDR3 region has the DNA TGCGCCAGCAGCCGTGGGACAGGCGGTCAGCCCCAGCATTTT.

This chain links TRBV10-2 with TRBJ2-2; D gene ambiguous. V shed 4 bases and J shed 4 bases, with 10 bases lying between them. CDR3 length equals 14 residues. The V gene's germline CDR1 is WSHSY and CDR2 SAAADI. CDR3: CASSADRPTGELFF. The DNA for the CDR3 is TGCGCCAGCAGTGCCGACCGTCCCACCGGGGAGCTGTTTTTT.